The rows below give T cell receptor beta chains drawn from one sample of a study of patients and donors after allogeneic stem cell transplantation. TCRdb fed the RT-PCR reads into MiXCR, producing one record per CDR3 protein. This sample has approximately 160,000 distinct CDR3 sequences, with about 32% found just once. Sequenced sample: blood, either unsorted or a sorted T cell fraction (not recorded which). The receptor source for this set is a human donor who was either an allogeneic HSCT recipient or a stem cell or donor lymphocyte infusion donor (not recorded which). It is not recorded whose cells these are; they may come from a transplant donor. CDR3s include the opening cysteine and the closing phenylalanine or tryptophan. D genes are given only for firm matches. Size is stated for part of the rows, as once, few or many counts, or as a class when the clone is expanded.

j_call | clone_size | d_call | v_call | cdr3_aa | cdr3_nt
TRBJ1-5 | few | . | TRBV4-1 | CASSRKAGEVNQPQHF | TGCGCCAGCAGCCGTAAGGCCGGGGAGGTGAATCAGCCCCAGCATTTT
TRBJ2-3 | . | . | TRBV6-2/TRBV6-3 | CASSQDWPDTQYF | TGTGCCAGCAGCCAGGACTGGCCGGATACGCAGTATTTT
TRBJ1-5 | few | . | TRBV24-1 | CAAGTPNQPQHF | TGTGCCGCCGGGACCCCCAATCAGCCCCAGCATTTT
TRBJ1-3 | few | TRBD1 | TRBV10-3 | CAISRDSPEAGNTIYF | TGTGCCATCAGCCGGGACAGCCCAGAAGCCGGAAACACCATATATTTT
TRBJ1-1 | . | . | TRBV11-2 | CASSLRTMNTEAFF | TGTGCCAGCAGCTTAAGAACCATGAACACTGAAGCTTTCTTT
TRBJ2-7 | . | TRBD1 | TRBV18 | CASSQQGYEQYF | TGTGCCAGCTCCCAACAGGGGTACGAGCAGTACTTC
TRBJ1-5 | . | . | TRBV18 | CASSPTVVFNQPQHF | TGTGCCAGCTCCCCGACAGTCGTCTTCAATCAGCCCCAGCATTTT
TRBJ1-5 | few | . | TRBV7-8 | CASSFRSLNQPQHF | TGTGCCAGCAGCTTTCGGTCGCTTAATCAGCCCCAGCATTTT
TRBJ1-6 | . | . | TRBV5-1 | CASSLGPPGRVGNSPLHF | TGCGCCAGCTCCCTAGGGCCCCCAGGGCGAGTCGGAAATTCACCCCTCCACTTT
TRBJ2-3 | few | . | TRBV7-2 | CASSLVEAALVDTQYF | TGTGCCAGCAGCTTAGTTGAAGCGGCCCTTGTGGATACGCAGTATTTT
TRBJ2-2 | . | TRBD2 | TRBV28 | CASSRGLAGTGELFF | TGTGCCAGCAGTCGAGGACTAGCGGGAACCGGGGAGCTGTTTTTT
TRBJ1-4 | . | . | TRBV7-2 | CASSLQGATNEKLFF | TGTGCCAGCAGCTTGCAGGGTGCAACTAATGAAAAACTGTTTTTT
TRBJ2-7 | few | . | TRBV4-2 | CASSQVDGISYEQYF | TGTGCCAGCAGCCAAGTTGACGGGATCTCCTACGAGCAGTACTTC
TRBJ2-5 | . | TRBD1 | TRBV24-1 | CATSEATGFGETQYF | TGTGCCACCAGTGAGGCGACAGGGTTCGGGGAGACCCAGTACTTC
TRBJ2-1 | once | . | TRBV18 | CASSPQEIPYNEQFF | TGTGCCAGCTCACCACAGGAGATACCCTACAATGAGCAGTTCTTC
TRBJ1-1 | . | . | TRBV19 | CASSISHLRRTEAFF | TGTGCCAGTAGTATCTCCCATCTGCGGAGGACTGAAGCTTTCTTT
TRBJ1-2 | few | TRBD1 | TRBV6-6 | CASSPGTGRSYTF | TGTGCCAGCAGCCCCGGGACAGGGAGGAGCTACACCTTC
TRBJ2-3 | few | . | TRBV6-2/TRBV6-3 | CASSLSWGDTDTQYF | TGTGCCAGCAGTTTGTCGTGGGGGGATACAGATACGCAGTATTTT
TRBJ1-1 | many | . | TRBV29-1 | CSVEAPGHNTEAFF | TGCAGCGTTGAGGCCCCAGGACATAACACTGAAGCTTTCTTT
TRBJ2-7 | . | TRBD1 | TRBV20-1 | CSARKPGTGAEQYF | TGCAGTGCTAGAAAACCCGGGACAGGGGCCGAGCAGTACTTC
TRBJ1-5 | few | . | TRBV7-2 | CASSLLDEPPQHF | TGTGCCAGCAGCTTACTGGATGAGCCGCCCCAGCATTTT
TRBJ1-2 | few | . | TRBV27 | CASSLNALEGYTF | TGTGCCAGCAGTTTAAACGCACTGGAAGGCTACACCTTC
TRBJ1-5 | . | . | TRBV6-6 | CASSTRTNQPQHF | TGTGCCAGCAGCACTAGGACAAATCAGCCCCAGCATTTT